The subject of this entry is one TCR beta chain. Its matching antigen is unknown. Trimming took 4 bases from V and 6 from J, leaving 9 bases between them. Per germline, CDR1 SGHNT and CDR2 YENEEA. CDR3 size: 12 residues. The data stem from a study of T-cell memory formation after mild COVID-19. Study details: Among the donors, TCR clusters were largely specific to each donor.

TCRdb reprocessed the 5' RACE reads via MiXCR and lists one record per CDR3 protein. The sample has approximately 100,000 distinct CDR3 sequences; 11% are singletons. Overall study findings and caveats: CD4+ contracting clones were mainly CM and EM; CD8+ ones, EMRA. Some SARS-CoV-2-responding clones were already detected in memory before infection.

The rearrangement uses TRBV11-3 and TRBJ1-2; no clear D gene. The origin of this receptor is a man in his late teens or twenties who had mild COVID-19 (a few samples of this study predate the infection). Cell type and time point are not known. Sequenced: PBMCs or a T cell subset sorted from them (not recorded which). CDR3 in amino acids: CASSSEGDGYTF. DNA for the CDR3: TGTGCCAGCAGCTCAGAGGGAGATGGCTACACCTTC.